This T cell receptor beta chain was recorded in a study of graft-versus-host responses after intestinal transplantation (dated by TCRdb to the early 2020s). General notes on the study: The transplants that recipients got were multivisceral, liver-intestinal, or isolated intestinal. Every recipient was given anti-thymocyte globulin induction, followed by around three years of maintenance tacrolimus and steroids. Bulk TCR-beta CDR3 sequencing was used to track graft-versus-host and host-versus-graft alloreactive T cell clones in the graft, circulation and bone marrow after intestinal transplantation. To identify alloreactive clones, pre-transplant mixed lymphocyte reaction products were sequenced and compared with unstimulated pre-transplant donor and recipient T cells. A cohort of some 24 intestinal transplant recipients, including one retransplant, was enrolled, and 3 patients lacking pretransplant specimens were excluded. A peak of at least 4% donor T cells among recipient peripheral blood mononuclear cells was the definition used for donor T cell macrochimerism. Instead of going to the commercial service, samples from a few later patients were sequenced in-house on an Illumina MiSeq and processed with MiXCR. Broader findings and caveats from the paper: In the allografts of patients with donor T cell macrochimerism, GvH to HvG T cell clonal ratios were high. Early after transplant, declines in HvG clones were associated with peak levels of circulating GvH clones. GvH clones were detected in recipient bone marrow, and some appeared earlier in ileal mucosa or blood, consistent with an intestinal mucosal origin. Conclusions were limited by the relatively low number and heterogeneity of intestinal transplant patients.

Read against the paper, the sample's time point label means: cells obtained before transplantation from donor or recipient. CD3+CD4+ and CD3+CD8+ populations were FACS-sorted from unstimulated pre-transplant donor and recipient cells taken from spleen or lymph nodes. The CDR3, from cysteine to phenylalanine, totals 18 residues. Of the read, only the CDR3 DNA is kept; its 54 bases are in frame from base 1. Of note for this clone: The clone's antigen remains unknown. Per-base quality was not reported, and no clone a single base away is much larger than it.

Libraries were constructed by the immunoSEQ multiplex PCR assay. For most patients, genomic DNA was isolated using the Qiagen DNeasy Blood and Tissue Kit and was shipped frozen to Adaptive Biotechnologies for TCR sequencing. Adaptive Biotechnologies carried out high-throughput TCR-beta CDR3 sequencing of genomic DNA for most patients. Turning to the authors' computational methods: Adaptive's ImmunoSEQ software was the source of the TCR sequencing data for about 17 patients, while a few other patients were processed with MiXCR and VDJtools. To correct CD4 versus CD8 sorting errors, any sequence found in both subsets at a frequency ratio below 5:1 was removed. Because the origin of CDR3 nucleotide sequences shared between donor and recipient could not be assigned, those sequences were removed. To count as alloreactive, a clone needed at least 2-fold expansion over unstimulated cells and a minimum CFSE-low frequency of 0.002% (template counts) or 0.001% (read counts). Clones detected in sequenced pre-transplant spleen, lymph node, or MLR CFSE-low populations of the donor or recipient were defined as mappable. The cumulative frequency of alloreactive clones was calculated as a percentage of all sequences, weighted by copy number. Imported from immuneACCESS, the table was reduced by TCRdb to in-frame sequences with V and J called. These copies leave out some clones; in studies compared against another copy, an unresolved V gene accounts for under half, and the cause of the remainder is not known. V, J and clone size derive from that table, while D and trimming were established from the DNA sequence. For this sample the table gives tens of thousands of clones, of which approximately 83% were detected only once. Around a fifth of the sample is held by the ten biggest clonotypes.

This clonotype was obtained from a human donor who received an intestinal transplant. This chain joins TRBV12-2 to TRBJ2-3; the DNA was not used to check the table's D call, TRBD1. TRBV12-2 is a documented pseudogene. The sequences come from unstimulated CD8+ T cells sorted from spleen or lymph node cells, collected before intestinal transplant. The DNA is TGTGCAAGTCGCTTAGCGAACGTTCGGGACAGGGTAAAAGATACGCAGTATTTT. The resulting protein is CASRLANVRDRVKDTQYF.